Presented here are 18 T cell receptor beta chains from one specimen sequenced in a study of blood T cell repertoires in COVID-19. Assay used: immunoSEQ multiplex PCR; TCRdb lists only in-frame clones, some missing. This table holds 80,000 or so clones, about four fifths found once. Specimen: peripheral blood. The receptors originated from an elderly woman with acute or convalescent COVID-19.

The J gene is TRBJ2-7, the V gene TRBV30; D call uncertain. CDR1 and CDR2 from the germline V gene are GTSNPN and SVGIG (reference sequence). CDR3 length: 16 residues. V was shortened by 0 bases and J by 0 bases, with 15 bases between the two germline ends. DNA of the CDR3: TGTGCCTGGAGTGTAAGTGATAGAGGTTTCTCCTACGAGCAGTACTTC. It specifies CAWSVSDRGFSYEQYF. The variable domain in full, completed from reference TRBV30 and TRBJ2-7, reads SQTIHQWPATLVQPVGSPLSLECTVEGTSNPNLYWYRQAAGRGLQLLFYSVGIGQISSEVPQNLSASRPQDRQFILSSKKLLLSDSGFYLCAWSVSDRGFSYEQYFGPGTRLTVT.

This chain joins TRBV6-6 and TRBJ1-2; possibly TRBD1 for D (5 bases). Germline lookup yields CDR1 MNHNY and CDR2 SVGAGI (reference sequence). This CDR3 region has 16 residues. The V gene lost 1 base and the J gene lost 5 bases, with 17 bases spanning the gap. DNA of the CDR3: TGTGCCAGCAGTTACTTCCAGGGTCTCCAGGAATATGGCTACACCTTC. It is translated as CASSYFQGLQEYGYTF.

V usage is TRBV21-1 and J usage is TRBJ1-2; no check of the table's D call, TRBD1, against the DNA was made. TRBV21-1 is shown as a pseudogene. The CDR3 covers 11 residues. The CDR3 DNA sequence: TGTGCCAGCAGCAAAGAGGGGGGCTACACCTTC. Its protein product is CASSKEGGYTF.

This rearrangement joins TRBV12-5 to TRBJ2-3; D gene unclear. V lost 1 base and J lost 2, with 7 bases in between. The CDR3 loop spans 14 amino acids. Germline lookup yields CDR1 LGHNT and CDR2 FRNRAP. Here the CDR3 DNA reads TGTGCTAGTGGTTTGGACTTGCCCACAGATACGCAGTATTTT. Translation: CASGLDLPTDTQYF.

V is TRBV19 and J is TRBJ1-2, with TRBD1 as a possible D gene (5 bases). This CDR3 has 15 amino acids. V lost 6 bases to trimming and J lost 8 bases, with 22 bases between them. Germline V lookup: CDR1 LNHDA, CDR2 SQIVND (reference sequence). The CDR3 DNA sequence: TGTGCCAGTAGCCTCTCGGGACCGGGGACTGTAGGCTACACCTTC. It specifies CASSLSGPGTVGYTF.

The gene calls are TRBV3-1 (or the pseudogene TRBV3-2) and TRBJ2-7, with 11 bases matching TRBD2. Germline values: CDR1 LGHDT, CDR2 YNNKEL (reference sequence). This CDR3 is built from 15 residues. Trimming at V came to 2 bases and at J to 6 bases, leaving 6 bases not matched to a gene. Written as DNA, the CDR3 is TGTGCCAGCAGCCAAATAGTCACTAGCGGGGGCGAGCAGTACTTC. Translating it yields CASSQIVTSGGEQYF.

The chain joins TRBV7-2 to TRBJ2-1; TRBD2 matches 11 bases. The ends lost 1 base at V and 10 bases at J; junction bases unmatched: 6. The CDR3 has 15 amino acids. CDR1 SGHTA and CDR2 FQGNSA come from the germline V gene. The CDR3 region is CASSLEIRLAGEQFF. CDR3 nucleotide sequence: TGTGCCAGCAGCTTAGAAATTCGACTAGCGGGGGAGCAGTTCTTC.

The gene calls are TRBV18 and TRBJ2-1; TRBD1 aligns across 9 bases. There are 17 residues in the CDR3. V was clipped by 2 bases and J by 9 bases; unmatched bases: 14. Germline CDR1 and CDR2: KGHSH and LQKENI. CDR3 sequence (DNA): TGTGCCAGCTCACCAAGACCGGGACAGGGTACGATCGGTGAGCAGTTCTTC. This sequence encodes CASSPRPGQGTIGEQFF.

The chain has TRBV28 and TRBJ2-1, with D possibly matching TRBD2 (5 bases). CDR3 length equals 16 residues. The V gene's germline CDR1 is MDHEN and CDR2 SYDVKM. Trimming shortened V by 4 bases and J by 5 bases, and 18 bases separated the two germline ends. The CDR3 DNA reads TGTGCCAGCAGTTCCTCGGGGATGGCCGCCAACAATGAGCAGTTCTTC. Encoded protein: CASSSSGMAANNEQFF.

The table lists this clone with a count of one. This CDR3 fails to terminate in the conserved phenylalanine or tryptophan, so it likely reflects a read error. V gene TRBV10-3 combines with J gene TRBJ1-2, with 10 bases aligning to TRBD1. V shed 4 bases, J shed 3 bases, and the junction held 8 bases outside the gene matches. Germline V lookup: CDR1 ENHRY, CDR2 SYGVKD. The CDR3 spans 16 residues. This CDR3 reads CAISASGTGVDYGYTL. The DNA of the CDR3 is TGTGCCATCAGTGCCTCCGGGACAGGGGTCGACTATGGCTACACCCTC.

The J gene is TRBJ1-6, the V gene TRBV4-3; possible D gene TRBD1, 6 bases. This CDR3 is built from 18 residues. Trimming shortened V by 2 bases and J by 7 bases, and 21 bases separated the two germline ends. The V gene's germline CDR1 is LGHNA and CDR2 YSLEER. CDR3: CASSQLVPGGGYNSPLHF. As DNA, the CDR3 is TGCGCCAGCAGCCAACTCGTTCCGGGAGGGGGATACAATTCACCCCTCCACTTT.

This clone was picked up one time. This sequence joins TRBV19 and TRBJ1-2; 12 bases align to TRBD1. The CDR3 has 13 residues. The ends lost 9 bases at V and 7 bases at J; junction bases unmatched: 6. Germline CDR1 reads LNHDA; CDR2 reads SQIVND (reference sequence). CDR3 sequence (DNA): TGTGCCAGCCTGGGACAGGGGGCGACTGGCTACACCTTC. Protein product: CASLGQGATGYTF.

The rearrangement links TRBV6-5 to TRBJ1-2, with TRBD1 identical over 10 bases. The length of the CDR3 is 14 residues. The ends lost 7 bases at V and 8 bases at J; junction bases unmatched: 10. Germline assignment: CDR1 MNHEY and CDR2 SVGAGI. The CDR3 coding sequence is TGTGCCAGCAAACGACAGGGGGCATCGTCGGGCTACACCTTC. It codes for CASKRQGASSGYTF.

This chain joins TRBV10-3 and TRBJ2-7, with a tentative D call TRBD1 (6 bases). Trimming removed 0 bases at V and 1 base at J, with 13 bases between. Germline V CDR1 and CDR2: ENHRY, SYGVKD. This CDR3 has 16 amino acids. CDR3 in amino acids: CAISESDWTVSYEQYF. Here the CDR3 DNA reads TGTGCCATCAGTGAGTCAGATTGGACAGTTTCCTACGAGCAGTACTTC.

The V gene is TRBV18, the J gene TRBJ2-5; 7 bases are shared with TRBD2. The CDR3 length is 14 residues. The V segment lost 2 bases and the J segment 4 bases; nucleotides outside the gene matches: 4. CDR1 and CDR2 from the germline V gene are KGHSH and LQKENI. The CDR3: CASSPTWGGETQYF. The CDR3 DNA reads as TGTGCCAGCTCACCAACGTGGGGGGGAGAGACCCAGTACTTC. Combining the CDR3 with reference TRBV18 and TRBJ2-5 gives the whole variable domain NAGVMQNPRHLVRRRGQEARLRCSPMKGHSHVYWYRQLPEEGLKFMVYLQKENIIDESGMPKERFSAEFPKEGPSILRIQQVVRGDSAAYFCASSPTWGGETQYFGPGTRLLVL.

This chain uses TRBV30 with TRBJ2-7; 7 bases map to TRBD2. Germline CDR1 reads GTSNPN; CDR2 reads SVGIG (reference sequence). With 2 bases clipped from V and 3 bases from J, the junction kept 7 bases outside the gene matches. The CDR3 sequence is 14 residues long. CDR3 sequence reads: CAWSRGRGDYEQYF. The DNA for the CDR3 is TGTGCCTGGAGTCGCGGACGGGGGGACTACGAGCAGTACTTC.

This clone showed up just a few times. CDR3 sequence: CATSRDLQGETQYF. The CDR3 bases are TGTGCCACCAGCAGAGATCTGCAGGGAGAGACCCAGTACTTC. The chain employs TRBV15 and TRBJ2-5; D possibly corresponds to TRBD1 (5 bases). The CDR3 contains 14 residues. Germline-derived CDR1 and CDR2 are LNHNV and YYDKDF (reference sequence). Trimming removed 0 bases from V and 4 bases from J, with 9 bases in between. Full variable domain (missing parts from reference TRBV15 and TRBJ2-5): DAMVIQNPRYQVTQFGKPVTLSCSQTLNHNVMYWYQQKSSQAPKLLFHYYDKDFNNEADTPDNFQSRRPNTSFCFLDIRSPGLGDTAMYLCATSRDLQGETQYFGPGTRLLVL.

This chain connects TRBV28 to TRBJ2-6; tentatively, D is TRBD2 (5 bases). From germline, CDR1 is MDHEN and CDR2 SYDVKM. With 7 bases removed from V and 0 bases from J, the gap between germline ends came to 10 bases. The length of the CDR3 is 15 residues. The CDR3 sequence is CASTPGNSGANVLTF. The CDR3 nucleotides are TGTGCCAGCACCCCGGGGAACTCTGGGGCCAACGTCCTGACTTTC.